This TCR beta chain was captured in a study of T cells expressing NK-cell markers. Study-wide results and caveats: Similarly, these clonotypes led the CD3+CD56-NKG2C+ fraction as well in four donors.

The CDR3 sequence is 16 residues long. Researchers built TCR beta cDNA using 5'RACE template switching with UMIs. Reprocessing the 5' RACE reads, TCRdb reports a single entry for every CDR3 protein and omits DNA. Reported are about 370,000 distinct CDR3 sequences; the ten largest clones contain about 10%. In the case of this clonotype: Its antigen is unidentified.

The sample comprised blood T cells: a sorted CD56 or NKG2C T cell subset, CD4+ or CD8+ T cells, or bulk PBMC T cells (not recorded which). This rearrangement joins TRBV21-1 to TRBJ2-1. TRBV21-1 is described as a pseudogene. The TCR originated in a woman in her forties or fifties in good health. The CDR3 reads CASSKVTRSSYNEQFF.